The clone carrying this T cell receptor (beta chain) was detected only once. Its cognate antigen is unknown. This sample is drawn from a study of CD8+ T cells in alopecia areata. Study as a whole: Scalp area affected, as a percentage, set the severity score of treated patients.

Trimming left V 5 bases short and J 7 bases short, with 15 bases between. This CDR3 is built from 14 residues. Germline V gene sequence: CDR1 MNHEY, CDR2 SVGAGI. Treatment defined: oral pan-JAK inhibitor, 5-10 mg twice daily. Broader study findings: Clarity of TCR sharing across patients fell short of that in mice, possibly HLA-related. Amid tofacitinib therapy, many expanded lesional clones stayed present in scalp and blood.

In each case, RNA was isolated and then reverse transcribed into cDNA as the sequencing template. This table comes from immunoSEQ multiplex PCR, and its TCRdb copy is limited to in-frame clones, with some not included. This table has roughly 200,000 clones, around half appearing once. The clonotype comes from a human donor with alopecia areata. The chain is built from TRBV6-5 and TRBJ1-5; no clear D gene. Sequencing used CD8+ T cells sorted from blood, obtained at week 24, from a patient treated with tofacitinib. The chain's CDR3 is CASSPKIAGQPQHF. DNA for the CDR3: TGTGCCAGCAGTCCCAAAATAGCAGGACAGCCCCAGCATTTT.